This TCR beta chain appears in the sequencing data of a study of graft-versus-host responses after intestinal transplantation. Whole-study context: Multivisceral, liver-intestinal, or isolated intestinal grafts went to recipients. Every recipient had anti-thymocyte globulin induction and about three years of tacrolimus plus steroids. Study results and caveats: Patients with graft-donor T cell macrochimerism had high graft-versus-host to host-versus-graft clonal ratios in allografts. Maximum circulating GvH clone levels tracked with early post-transplant HvG decreases.

Using immunoSEQ multiplex PCR, the repertoire was profiled, and TCRdb retains in-frame clones only, with some absent. This sample yields 85,000 to 100,000 clones, of which 91% are seen a single time; 0.35% belongs to the top ten. The CDR3 runs to 15 residues. From germline, CDR1 is SGHRS and CDR2 YFSETQ. After removal of 2 bases from V and 2 bases from J, the junction contained 5 bases not matched to a gene. This clone occurred once. The antigen is not known. The chain employs TRBV5-1 and TRBJ2-3, with TRBD1 identical over 7 bases. This receptor was obtained from a human donor who was the organ donor for an intestinal transplant. Sequencing was performed on unstimulated CD4+ T cells sorted from spleen or lymph node cells, taken before transplant. This CDR3 reads CASSFGRGYTDTQYF. The CDR3 nucleotides are TGCGCCAGCAGCTTTGGCAGGGGGTACACAGATACGCAGTATTTT.